These 11 T cell receptor beta chains came from one sample sequenced in a study of T cells after yellow fever vaccination. TCRdb re-analysed the 5' RACE reads in MiXCR, keeping a single row per CDR3 protein. The profile shows 55,000 to 70,000 distinct CDR3 sequences, 5% to 8% of them singletons. Sequences were derived from CD8+ T cells sorted from PBMCs, sampled approximately 47 days after the first yellow fever vaccination. The receptors were sampled from a man aged 18-30 years who received the YFV17D yellow fever vaccine.

This clonotype was detected many times. The gene calls are TRBV6-6 and TRBJ2-7, with D maybe TRBD2 (6 bases). The V gene's germline CDR1 is MNHNY and CDR2 SVGAGI (reference sequence). The V and J ends lost 7 bases and 5 bases respectively, with 15 bases between them. The length of the CDR3 is 13 residues. The CDR3, as DNA: TGTGCCAGCACTTCGGGGGAGGTCCACGAGCAGTACGTC. It is translated as CASTSGEVHEQYV.

This clonotype was recorded many times. The genes are TRBV7-9 and TRBJ2-3, with D possibly being TRBD1 (5 bases). Germline-derived CDR1 and CDR2 are SEHNR and FQNEAQ (reference sequence). Between the trimmed V and J ends, which lost 2 bases and 2 bases, there was a span of 14 bases. The length of the CDR3 is 16 residues. The CDR3 loop reads CASSLYGLDNTDTQYF. Here the CDR3 DNA reads TGTGCCAGCAGCTTATATGGTCTGGACAACACAGATACGCAGTATTTT. Full variable domain (remainder filled in from reference TRBV7-9 and TRBJ2-3): DTGVSQNPRHKITKRGQNVTFRCDPISEHNRLYWYRQTLGQGPEFLTYFQNEAQLEKSRLLSDRFSAERPKGSFSTLEIQRTEQGDSAMYLCASSLYGLDNTDTQYFGPGTRLTVL.

This clonotype was recorded at least ten times. The J gene is TRBJ2-3, the V gene TRBV7-2; D call uncertain. The CDR3 totals 15 residues. Germline V gene lookup returns CDR1 SGHTA and CDR2 FQGNSA. Trimming removed 4 bases from V and 1 base from J, with 12 bases in between. Here the CDR3 DNA reads TGTGCCAGCAGCTCCGATAGCATGGGCACAGATACGCAGTATTTT. Its translation is CASSSDSMGTDTQYF.

This clonotype was observed many times. The V call is TRBV7-9, the J call TRBJ2-1; 9 nucleotides match TRBD1. This CDR3 is built from 15 residues. V lost 5 bases, J lost 7 bases, and 9 bases stayed unmatched. CDR1 SEHNR and CDR2 FQNEAQ come from the germline V gene (reference sequence). The CDR3 spells CASSGSGQGKNEQFF. DNA for the CDR3: TGTGCCAGCAGCGGGTCGGGACAGGGTAAGAATGAGCAGTTCTTC. The whole variable domain, filled in from reference TRBV7-9 and TRBJ2-1, reads DTGVSQNPRHKITKRGQNVTFRCDPISEHNRLYWYRQTLGQGPEFLTYFQNEAQLEKSRLLSDRFSAERPKGSFSTLEIQRTEQGDSAMYLCASSGSGQGKNEQFFGPGTRLTVL.

The sample holds many counts of this clonotype. V usage is TRBV20-1 and J usage is TRBJ1-1; D is unresolved. In germline, CDR1 is DFQATT, CDR2 SNEGSKA (reference sequence). CDR3 length: 13 amino acids. Trimming shortened V by 1 base and J by 1 base, and 7 bases separated the two germline ends. The CDR3 sequence: CSARGWENTEAFF. The DNA of the CDR3 is TGCAGTGCTAGAGGGTGGGAGAACACTGAAGCTTTCTTT.

There are a few counts of this clonotype. CDR3 nucleotide sequence: TGTGCCAGCAGCTTTGGGGGGGTCCGACAGCCCCAGCATTTT. Its protein is CASSFGGVRQPQHF. The rearrangement links TRBV5-8 to TRBJ1-5; TRBD1 is a possible D gene (5 bases). V lost 2 bases and J 7 bases, leaving 13 bases between the germline ends. Germline V lookup: CDR1 SGHTS, CDR2 YDEGEE. CDR3 length equals 14 residues.

This clonotype has ten or more counts. This chain joins TRBV12-5 and TRBJ2-3, with D hard to call. Trimming took 3 bases from V and 1 from J, leaving 17 bases between them. Germline assignment: CDR1 LGHNT and CDR2 FRNRAP. There are 17 residues in the CDR3. The CDR3 region has the DNA TGTGCTAGTGGTTTTTGGGCAGACGAGAGAGGCACAGATACGCAGTATTTT. It yields the protein CASGFWADERGTDTQYF.

This clonotype was seen a few times. The chain has TRBV7-3 and TRBJ1-1; D remains unclear. Trimming took 2 bases from V and 7 from J, leaving 11 bases between them. The CDR3 length is 13 residues. Germline V lookup: CDR1 SGHTA, CDR2 FQGTGA. In DNA, the CDR3 is TGTGCCAGCAGCTTAGCGGGTCTCAATGAAGCTTTCTTT. Translation gives CASSLAGLNEAFF.

This clonotype was seen many times. An end of the junction does not agree with germline; a read error may underlie this. This chain links TRBV5-4 with TRBJ2-1, with TRBD2 matching over 10 bases. The CDR3 consists of 14 residues. Germline assignment: CDR1 SGHNT and CDR2 YYREEE (reference sequence). For the CDR3, the DNA is TGTGCCAGCAGCTTGGGGGTTGCGAGCGGGGGGGTGGTCTTC. It yields the protein CASSLGVASGGVVF. The full variable domain, rest sourced from reference TRBV5-4 and TRBJ2-1, is ETGVTQSPTHLIKTRGQQVTLRCSSQSGHNTVSWYQQALGQGPQFIFQYYREEENGRGNFPPRFSGLQFPNYSSELNVNALELDDSALYLCASSLGVASGGVVFGPGTRLTVL.

The sample holds many counts of this clonotype. This chain links TRBV6-4 with TRBJ2-1; D not certain. V gave up 3 bases and J gave up 7 bases, with 10 bases separating them. From germline, CDR1 is MRHNA and CDR2 SNTAGT. The CDR3 extends over 13 amino acids. CDR3 amino acids: CASSDYVANEQFF. The CDR3 region has the DNA TGTGCCAGCAGTGATTACGTAGCTAATGAGCAGTTCTTC.

About this clonotype itself: Just one base apart from a much larger clone, this may be a read error. J is TRBJ2-1 and V is TRBV6-5; D remains unclear. Trimming cost V 1 base and J 9 bases, with 22 bases left between them. Germline V gene lookup returns CDR1 MNHEY and CDR2 SVGAGI. This CDR3 spans 17 amino acids. The CDR3 reads CASSYYPEDKTRSEQFF. For the CDR3, the DNA is TGTGCCAGCAGTTACTATCCAGAGGATAAAACAAGGAGTGAGCAGTTCTTC.